This TCR beta chain is from a study of blood T cell repertoires in COVID-19. The CDR3 has 12 amino acids, counting both end residues. Profiling relied on immunoSEQ multiplex PCR, and the TCRdb table lists in-frame clones only, not all of them. The data show 280,000 or so clones, 85% seen once. In the case of this clone: Here the CDR3 omits its conserved ending phenylalanine or tryptophan, so a read error is the likely source. It is unclear where the CDR3 begins or ends on the DNA, so no DNA is shown, and the CDR3 is as TCRdb lists it.

This receptor was taken from a human donor in a cohort sampled during active COVID-19. The chain couples TRBV12-3 or TRBV12-4 to TRBJ2-6; the table's D gene call, TRBD2, was not cross checked with the DNA. Sequencing input: peripheral blood. This CDR3 is CASSLGSGRPRL.